The clone carrying this T cell receptor beta chain was counted at least ten times. Its cognate antigen is unknown. One end of the junction varies from germline; a read error may be responsible. The CDR3 covers 13 residues. The germline V gene has CDR1 SNHLY and CDR2 FYNNEI. TCRdb reprocessed the PCR reads via MiXCR and lists one record per CDR3 protein. The sample consists of some 320,000 distinct CDR3 sequences, around a fifth of them appearing once. The source of the sample is a study of molecular identifiers for immune sequencing clone quantification. Points from the study as a whole: Among effectors, clones above 20 RNA copies held over 97% of molecules; among naive cells, under 1%.

The sample taken for sequencing was naive CD8+ T cells from blood, with Jurkat cell RNA spiked in. This sample's subset: FACS-sorted CD8+CD4-CCR7+CD45RA+ naive T cells. This receptor was taken from a human donor in good health. Some libraries in this study had Jurkat cell RNA spiked in. The rearrangement uses TRBV2 and TRBJ1-6, with D unclear. The CDR3 coding sequence is TGTGCCAGCCGTGAACCCCCGAATTCACCCCTCCACTTT. Protein sequence: CASREPPNSPLHF. Drawing the rest from reference TRBV2 and TRBJ1-6, the complete variable domain is EPEVTQTPSHQVTQMGQEVILRCVPISNHLYFYWYRQILGQKVEFLVSFYNNEISEKSEIFDDQFSVERPDGSNFTLKIRSTKLEDSAMYFCASREPPNSPLHFGNGTRLTVT.